The present T cell receptor (beta chain) was sequenced within a study of blood T cell repertoires in COVID-19. This CDR3 contains 15 residues. CDR1 is MRHNA, CDR2 SNTAGT, per germline. V lost 4 bases and J lost 7, with 19 bases in between. Using immunoSEQ multiplex PCR, the repertoire was profiled, and TCRdb retains in-frame clones only, with some absent. Of over 150,000 clones listed, about 80% are singletons. This clonotype was sampled from a man in his sixties or seventies with active or convalescent COVID-19. Sequenced material: peripheral blood. The V gene is TRBV6-4, the J gene TRBJ1-1; D uncertain. The CDR3 sequence is CASSGSRSQTNEAFF. In DNA, the CDR3 is TGTGCCAGCAGTGGGTCCAGGTCGCAAACGAATGAAGCTTTCTTT.